This paragraph covers one T cell receptor beta chain sequence. In this sample, this clone turned up once. This receptor's antigen is unknown. The input lacks base qualities; no much larger clone sits a single base away. Genomic DNA was isolated from the sorted cells so that the TCRbeta CDR3 region could be sequenced. TCRbeta CDR3 regions were sequenced using the immunoSEQ Assay. TCRdb obtained this table from immuneACCESS and retained in-frame rearrangements with V and J assigned. These tables miss some clones; where compared with another copy, unresolved V genes account for less than half of the shortfall, and the remainder is unexplained. This sample comprises some 70,000 clones, around 80% of them detected only once. The ten largest clones represent less than 3% of the sample. The CDR3 contains 12 residues, cysteine and phenylalanine counted. The only DNA kept is the CDR3, 36 bases in frame from the first base. CDR1 is given as LNHDA and CDR2 as SQIVND, both from the germline V gene (reference sequence). Between the V and J ends, shortened by 5 bases and 3 bases respectively, the junction contains 5 bases.

The trial excluded patients who had a history of autoimmune disease or were on systemic immunosuppression. Peripheral blood for TCR sequencing was collected from all dose cohorts at baseline, on cycle 4 day 1, and on cycle 7 day 1. Samples came from an open-label, multicenter, first-in-human phase I dose-escalation trial of ivuxolimab. The trial enrolled adults with locally advanced or metastatic head and neck squamous cell, hepatocellular, melanoma or renal cell carcinoma. Before TCR sequencing, CD4+ T cells and CD8+ T cells were sorted from peripheral blood as separate populations. This specimen comes from a study of OX40 agonist ivuxolimab in advanced cancers. With regard to the full study: Ivuxolimab was a fully human IgG2 agonistic monoclonal antibody targeting the costimulatory receptor OX40 (CD134). In the dose-escalation cohort, 82.7% of patients were male, and the mean age was approximately 60 years, with a range of about 23 to 90. Patients were allowed to have had prior anti-PD-1, anti-PD-L1 or anti-CTLA-4 therapy, and 40% of the dose-escalation patients had been treated with checkpoint inhibitors. The paper reports the monotherapy dose-escalation portion (N of about 50 patients) of the phase I ivuxolimab trial. Partial responses occurred in three dose-escalation patients, of whom one had hepatocellular carcinoma and two had cutaneous melanoma. The point of sequencing TCRbeta in the periphery was to test whether ivuxolimab changed TCR sequence diversity and drove clonal T-cell expansion. Intravenous ivuxolimab was administered to patients every 2 weeks at six dose levels: 0.01, 0.1, 0.3, 1.5, 3 and 10 mg/kg. Of the roughly 52 dose-escalation patients, hepatocellular carcinoma was present in about 20, melanoma in roughly 15, renal cell carcinoma in 9 and head and neck cancer in 9.

The paper as a whole reports these results and caveats: On average, CD8+ T cells showed more expanded clones than CD4+ T cells after ivuxolimab. Low levels of normalized T-cell clonal expansion were also seen in some patients who did not respond. In the 0.1-3.0 mg/kg groups, partial responders had among the lowest normalized peripheral clonal expansion, particularly in CD8+ T cells. Which antigens the clonally expanded peripheral T cells were specific for was not determined. At doses of 0.1 to 3.0 mg/kg, clonal expansion of both CD4+ and CD8+ T cells in blood was seen between baseline and week 6.

This receptor was obtained from an adult with an advanced solid tumor such as melanoma, head and neck, liver or kidney cancer. In this chain, TRBV19 is recombined with TRBJ1-3, with no reliable assignment of the D segment. The material was CD4+ or CD8+ T cells sorted from blood, obtained in a trial of the OX40 agonist ivuxolimab. In nucleotides, the sequence is TGTGCCAGTAGTGAAATTGGAAACACCATATATTTT. It is translated as CASSEIGNTIYF.